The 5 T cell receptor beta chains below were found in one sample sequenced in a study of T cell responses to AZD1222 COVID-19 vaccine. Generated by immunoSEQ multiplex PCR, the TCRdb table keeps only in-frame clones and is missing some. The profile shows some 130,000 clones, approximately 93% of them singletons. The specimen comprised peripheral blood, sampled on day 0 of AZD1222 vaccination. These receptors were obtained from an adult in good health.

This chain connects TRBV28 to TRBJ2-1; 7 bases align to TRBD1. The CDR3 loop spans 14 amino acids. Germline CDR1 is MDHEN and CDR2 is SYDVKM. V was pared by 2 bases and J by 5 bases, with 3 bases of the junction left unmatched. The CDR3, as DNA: TGTGCCAGCAGTTTAGGACAGGAGGACAATGAGCAGTTCTTC. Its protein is CASSLGQEDNEQFF.

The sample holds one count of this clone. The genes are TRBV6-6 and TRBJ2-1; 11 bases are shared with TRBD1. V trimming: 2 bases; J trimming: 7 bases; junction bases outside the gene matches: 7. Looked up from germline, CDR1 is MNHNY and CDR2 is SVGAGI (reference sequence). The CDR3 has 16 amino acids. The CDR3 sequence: CASSYPRDRGSNEQFF. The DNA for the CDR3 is TGTGCCAGCAGTTACCCCCGGGACAGGGGGTCGAATGAGCAGTTCTTC.

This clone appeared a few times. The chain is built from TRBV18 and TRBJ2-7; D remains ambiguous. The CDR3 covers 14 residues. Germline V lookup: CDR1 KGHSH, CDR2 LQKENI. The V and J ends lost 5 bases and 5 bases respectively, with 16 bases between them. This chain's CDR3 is CASSDRGESHEQYF. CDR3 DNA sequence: TGTGCCAGCTCAGACCGTGGAGAAAGCCACGAGCAGTACTTC.

CDR3 coding DNA: TGTGCCAGCAGCTTCCCGGCCTCCTCCCGGACCCAGTACTTC. Its protein product is CASSFPASSRTQYF. J is TRBJ2-5 and V is TRBV7-8, with D hard to call. The CDR3 contains 14 residues. V lost 3 bases, J lost 7 bases, and 15 bases lay in between. Germline CDR1 and CDR2: SGHVS and FQNEAQ.

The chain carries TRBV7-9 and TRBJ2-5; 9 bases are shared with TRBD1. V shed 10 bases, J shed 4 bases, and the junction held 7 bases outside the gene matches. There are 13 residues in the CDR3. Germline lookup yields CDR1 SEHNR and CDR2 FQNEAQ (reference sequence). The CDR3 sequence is CATRTGGRETQYF. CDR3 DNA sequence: TGTGCCACCCGAACAGGGGGCAGAGAGACCCAGTACTTC.